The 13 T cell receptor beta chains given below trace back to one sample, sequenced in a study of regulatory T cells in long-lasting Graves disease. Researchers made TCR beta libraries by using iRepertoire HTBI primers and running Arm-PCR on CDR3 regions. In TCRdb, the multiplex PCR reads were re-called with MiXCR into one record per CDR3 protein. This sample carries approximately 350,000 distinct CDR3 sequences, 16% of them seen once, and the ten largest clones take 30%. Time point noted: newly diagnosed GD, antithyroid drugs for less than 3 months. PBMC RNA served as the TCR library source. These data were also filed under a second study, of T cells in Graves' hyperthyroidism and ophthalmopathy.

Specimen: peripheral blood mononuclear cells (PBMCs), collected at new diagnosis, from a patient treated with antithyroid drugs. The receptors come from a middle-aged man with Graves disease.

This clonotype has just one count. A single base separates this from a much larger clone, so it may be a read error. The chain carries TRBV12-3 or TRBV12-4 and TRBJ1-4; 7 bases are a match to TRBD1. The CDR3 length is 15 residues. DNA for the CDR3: TGTGCCAGCAGTAAGAGGGGGCAGAGTAATGAAAGACTGTTTTTT. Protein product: CASSKRGQSNERLFF.

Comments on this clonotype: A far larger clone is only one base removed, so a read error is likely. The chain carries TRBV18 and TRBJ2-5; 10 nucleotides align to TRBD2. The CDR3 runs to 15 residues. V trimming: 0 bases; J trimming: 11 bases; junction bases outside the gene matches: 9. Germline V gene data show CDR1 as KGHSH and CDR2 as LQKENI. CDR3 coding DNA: TGTGCCAGCTCACCACCGGGACTAGCGCCCCATGAGCAGTACTTC. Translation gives CASSPPGLAPHEQYF.

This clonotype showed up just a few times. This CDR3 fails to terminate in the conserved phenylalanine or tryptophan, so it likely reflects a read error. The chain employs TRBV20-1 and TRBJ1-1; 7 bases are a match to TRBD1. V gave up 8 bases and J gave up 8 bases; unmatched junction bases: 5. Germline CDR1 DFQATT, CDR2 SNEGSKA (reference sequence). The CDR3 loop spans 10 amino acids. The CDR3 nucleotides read TGCAGTCCGTGGGACAGAGAAGCTTTCTCT. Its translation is CSPWDREAFS.

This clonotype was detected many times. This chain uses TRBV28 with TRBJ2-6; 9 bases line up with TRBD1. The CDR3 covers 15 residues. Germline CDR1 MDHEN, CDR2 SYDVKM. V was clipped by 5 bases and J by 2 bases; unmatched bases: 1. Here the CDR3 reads CASSRQGAGANVLTF. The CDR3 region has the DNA TGTGCCAGCAGTCGACAGGGGGCTGGGGCCAACGTCCTGACTTTC.

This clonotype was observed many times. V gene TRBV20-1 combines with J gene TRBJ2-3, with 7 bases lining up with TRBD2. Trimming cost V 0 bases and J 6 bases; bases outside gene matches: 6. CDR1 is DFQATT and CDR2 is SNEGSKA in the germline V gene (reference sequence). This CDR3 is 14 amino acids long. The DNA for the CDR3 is TGCAGTGCTAGAGACGCCAGCGGGGTGGATACGCAGTATTTT. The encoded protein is CSARDASGVDTQYF.

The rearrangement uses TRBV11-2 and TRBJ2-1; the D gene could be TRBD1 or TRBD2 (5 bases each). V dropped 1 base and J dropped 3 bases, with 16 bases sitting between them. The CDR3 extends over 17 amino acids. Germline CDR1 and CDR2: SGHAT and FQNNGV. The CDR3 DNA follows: TGTGCCAGCAGCTTAGCTTTGTGGGGGAGTGTCTACAATGAGCAGTTCTTC. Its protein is CASSLALWGSVYNEQFF.

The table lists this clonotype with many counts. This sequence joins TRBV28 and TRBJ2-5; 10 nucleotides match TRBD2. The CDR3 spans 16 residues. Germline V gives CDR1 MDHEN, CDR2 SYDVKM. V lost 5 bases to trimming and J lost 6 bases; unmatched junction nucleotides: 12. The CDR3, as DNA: TGTGCCAGCAGTCCACTCGGTCGAGCGGGGGGGAAGACCCAGTACTTC. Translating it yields CASSPLGRAGGKTQYF.

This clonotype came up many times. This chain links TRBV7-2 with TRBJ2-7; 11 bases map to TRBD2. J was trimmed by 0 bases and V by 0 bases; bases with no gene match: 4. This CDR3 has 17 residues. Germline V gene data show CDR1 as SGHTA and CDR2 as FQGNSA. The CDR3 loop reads CASSLARLAGYSYEQYF. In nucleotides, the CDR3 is TGTGCCAGCAGCTTAGCGCGACTAGCGGGGTACTCCTACGAGCAGTACTTC.

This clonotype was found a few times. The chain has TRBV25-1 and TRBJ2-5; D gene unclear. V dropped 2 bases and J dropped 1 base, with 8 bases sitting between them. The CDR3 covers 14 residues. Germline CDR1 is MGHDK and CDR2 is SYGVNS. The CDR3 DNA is TGTGCCAGCAGTGAAGTCGGCACCCAAGAGACCCAGTACTTC. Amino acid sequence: CASSEVGTQETQYF.

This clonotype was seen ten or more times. CDR3 region: CASTPRYTDTQYF. As DNA, the CDR3 is TGTGCCAGCACCCCCCGGTACACAGATACGCAGTATTTT. J is TRBJ2-3 and V is TRBV7-2, with unresolved D. Trimming removed 7 bases at V and 2 bases at J, with 10 bases between. The CDR3 is 13 amino acids. Germline V gene lookup returns CDR1 SGHTA and CDR2 FQGNSA.

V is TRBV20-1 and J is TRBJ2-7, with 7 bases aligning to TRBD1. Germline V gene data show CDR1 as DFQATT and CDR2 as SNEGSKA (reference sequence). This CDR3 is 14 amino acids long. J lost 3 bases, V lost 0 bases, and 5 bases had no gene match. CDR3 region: CSARDVAGGYEQYF. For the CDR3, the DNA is TGCAGTGCTAGAGATGTTGCAGGGGGCTACGAGCAGTACTTC.

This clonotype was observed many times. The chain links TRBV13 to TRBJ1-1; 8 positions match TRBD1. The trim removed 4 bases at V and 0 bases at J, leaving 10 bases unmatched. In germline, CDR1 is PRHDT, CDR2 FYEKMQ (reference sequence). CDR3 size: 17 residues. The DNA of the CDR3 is TGTGCCAGCAGCTCAGCCGGGACAGGAGACATGAACACTGAAGCTTTCTTT. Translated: CASSSAGTGDMNTEAFF.

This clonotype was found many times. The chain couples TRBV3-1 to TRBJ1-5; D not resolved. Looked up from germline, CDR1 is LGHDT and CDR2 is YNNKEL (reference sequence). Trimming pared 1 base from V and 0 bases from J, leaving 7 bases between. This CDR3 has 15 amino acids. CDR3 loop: CASSQGAISNQPQHF. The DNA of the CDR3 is TGTGCCAGCAGCCAAGGTGCTATTAGCAATCAGCCCCAGCATTTT.